This T cell receptor (beta chain) was profiled in a study of blood T cell repertoires in COVID-19. CDR1 and CDR2 from the germline V gene are SGHTA and FQGNSA. The length of the CDR3 is 15 residues. With 5 bases clipped from V and 3 bases from J, the junction kept 9 bases outside the gene matches. Original data processing: Reference gene primer amplification yielded estimated nucleated cell counts. This table comes from immunoSEQ multiplex PCR, and its TCRdb copy is limited to in-frame clones, with some not included. Clone size and V and J calls were adopted from that table, with D and trimming inferred from the DNA. The sample holds under 300,000 clones; around 89% are singletons and the top ten take 8.8%.

The sequence derives from a middle-aged man who had recovered from COVID-19. The sequenced material came from PBMCs or T cells enriched from blood (not recorded which). This chain links TRBV7-2 with TRBJ2-7; 8 bases agree with TRBD2. The CDR3 sequence: CASSPLAGGIYEQYF. Here the CDR3 DNA reads TGTGCCAGCAGCCCGCTTGCGGGAGGAATCTACGAGCAGTACTTC.